Described below is a single T cell receptor (beta chain) sequence and its context. What it recognizes is unknown. Relative to the germline gene, one junction end is altered; a read error may explain this. No patient had received any treatment before thyroid surgery. The entry originates in a study of metastatic and nonmetastatic thyroid tumors. Overall study: Both malignant and benign thyroid patients supplied peripheral blood and tumor or nodule tissue samples, across which the repertoires of these patients were then compared.

In the original workflow: The study's classifier, a distant-metastasis tool for papillary thyroid cancer, was built using CDR3 differences across clinicopathological groups. MiXCR was used by TCRdb to re-call the PCR reads. The V and J calls come from TCRdb's annotation, not from the publication. Altogether approximately 25,000 clones are present, over 25% being singletons, with the ten largest covering about 16%. Study outcomes and limitations: Relative to benign nodules, malignant thyroid tumors were reportedly characterized by significantly elevated TCR beta diversity in blood and tumor.

The germline gives CDR1 MGHRA, CDR2 YSYEKL. CDR3 length equals 16 residues. The clonotype comes from a male donor with papillary thyroid cancer or a benign thyroid nodule (not recorded which). Some clones in this sample may be carry-over from other donors' samples. The sequenced sample consisted of blood. V gene TRBV4-1 combines with J gene TRBJ2-1, with a tentative D call TRBD2 (6 bases). The CDR3 sequence is CASRGISGSPYNDQFF. CDR3 in DNA: TGCGCCAGCAGGGGGATTAGCGGCTCTCCCTACAATGATCAGTTCTTC.